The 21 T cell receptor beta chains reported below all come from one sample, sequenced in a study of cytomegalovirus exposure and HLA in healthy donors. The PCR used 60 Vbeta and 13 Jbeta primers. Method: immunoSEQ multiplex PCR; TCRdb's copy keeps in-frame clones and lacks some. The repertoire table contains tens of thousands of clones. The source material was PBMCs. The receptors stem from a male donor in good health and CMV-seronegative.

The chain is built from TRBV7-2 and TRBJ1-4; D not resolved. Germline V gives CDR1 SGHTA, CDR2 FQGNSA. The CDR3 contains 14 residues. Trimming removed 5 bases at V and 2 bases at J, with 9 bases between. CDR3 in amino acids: CASSQIATNEKLFF. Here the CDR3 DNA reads TGTGCCAGCAGCCAGATCGCCACTAATGAAAAACTGTTTTTT.

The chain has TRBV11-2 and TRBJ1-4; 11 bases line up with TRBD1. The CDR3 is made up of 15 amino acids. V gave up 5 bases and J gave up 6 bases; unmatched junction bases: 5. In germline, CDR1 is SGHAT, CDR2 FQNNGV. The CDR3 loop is CASSADRGQDEKLFF. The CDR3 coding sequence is TGTGCCAGCAGCGCGGACAGGGGGCAAGATGAAAAACTGTTTTTT.

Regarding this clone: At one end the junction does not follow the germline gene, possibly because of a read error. In nucleotides, the CDR3 is TGTGCCAGAAGTTTTCGGGGGGCCCAGTACTTC. The encoded protein is CARSFRGAQYF. V and J are TRBV28 and TRBJ2-5; 7 positions agree with TRBD2. The CDR3 totals 11 residues. Germline values: CDR1 MDHEN, CDR2 SYDVKM.

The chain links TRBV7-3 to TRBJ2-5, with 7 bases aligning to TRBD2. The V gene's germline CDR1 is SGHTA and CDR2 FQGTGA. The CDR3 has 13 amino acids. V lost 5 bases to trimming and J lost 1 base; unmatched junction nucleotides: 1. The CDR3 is CASSREVQETQYF. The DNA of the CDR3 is TGTGCCAGCAGCCGGGAGGTCCAAGAGACCCAGTACTTC.

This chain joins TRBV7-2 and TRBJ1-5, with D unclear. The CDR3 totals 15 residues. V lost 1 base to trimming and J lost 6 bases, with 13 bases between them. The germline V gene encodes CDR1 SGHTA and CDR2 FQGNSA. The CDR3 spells CASSLDWRATQPQHF. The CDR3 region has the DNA TGTGCCAGCAGCTTAGACTGGCGGGCGACTCAGCCCCAGCATTTT.

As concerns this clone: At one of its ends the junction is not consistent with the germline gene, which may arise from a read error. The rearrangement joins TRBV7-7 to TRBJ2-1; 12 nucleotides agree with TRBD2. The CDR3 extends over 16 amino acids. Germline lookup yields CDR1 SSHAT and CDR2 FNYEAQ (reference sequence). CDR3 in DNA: TGTGCTAGCAGCTTAGGGTCGACTAGCGGGGGCGATGAGCAGTTCTTC. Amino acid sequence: CASSLGSTSGGDEQFF.

CDR3 bases: TGTGCCAGCAGTGGAACAGGGTCCCTTTATGAGCAGTACTTC. This gives the protein CASSGTGSLYEQYF. The chain links TRBV25-1 to TRBJ2-7; D might be TRBD1 (6 bases). The germline V gene encodes CDR1 MGHDK and CDR2 SYGVNS. The CDR3 consists of 14 residues. V lost 4 bases and J lost 7, with 17 bases in between.

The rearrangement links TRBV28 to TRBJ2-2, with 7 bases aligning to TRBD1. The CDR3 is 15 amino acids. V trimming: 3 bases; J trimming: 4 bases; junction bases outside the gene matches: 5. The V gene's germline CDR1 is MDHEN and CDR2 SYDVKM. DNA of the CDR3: TGTGCCAGCAGTTTCTGGGCAGGGGGCACCGGGGAGCTGTTTTTT. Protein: CASSFWAGGTGELFF.

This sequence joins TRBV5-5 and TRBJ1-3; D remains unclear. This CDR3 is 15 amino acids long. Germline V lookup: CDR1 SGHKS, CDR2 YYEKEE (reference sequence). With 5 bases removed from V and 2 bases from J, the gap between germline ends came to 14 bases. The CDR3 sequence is CASSRSSVTGNTIYF. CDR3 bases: TGTGCCAGCAGTCGCAGTAGCGTAACTGGAAACACCATATATTTT.

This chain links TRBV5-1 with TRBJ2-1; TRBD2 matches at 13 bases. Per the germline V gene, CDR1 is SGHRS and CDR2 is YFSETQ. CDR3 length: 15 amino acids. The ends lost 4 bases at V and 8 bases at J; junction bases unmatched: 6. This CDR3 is CASSTRTSGGHEQFF. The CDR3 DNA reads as TGCGCCAGCAGCACCCGGACTAGCGGGGGTCATGAGCAGTTCTTC.

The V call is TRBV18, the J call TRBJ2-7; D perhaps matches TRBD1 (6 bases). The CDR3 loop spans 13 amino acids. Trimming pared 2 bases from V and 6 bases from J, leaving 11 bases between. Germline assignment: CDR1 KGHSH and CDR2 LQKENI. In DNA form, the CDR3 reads TGTGCCAGCTCACCAACGACAGGTCTCGAGCAGTACTTC. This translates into CASSPTTGLEQYF.

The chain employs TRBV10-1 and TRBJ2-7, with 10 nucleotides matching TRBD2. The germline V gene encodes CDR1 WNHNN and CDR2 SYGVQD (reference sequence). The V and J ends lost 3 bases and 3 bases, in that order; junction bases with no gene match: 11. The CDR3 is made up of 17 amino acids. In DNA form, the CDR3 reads TGCGCCAGCAGTGACCCCCCCGGACTAGCGGAGGTCTACGAGCAGTACTTC. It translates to CASSDPPGLAEVYEQYF.

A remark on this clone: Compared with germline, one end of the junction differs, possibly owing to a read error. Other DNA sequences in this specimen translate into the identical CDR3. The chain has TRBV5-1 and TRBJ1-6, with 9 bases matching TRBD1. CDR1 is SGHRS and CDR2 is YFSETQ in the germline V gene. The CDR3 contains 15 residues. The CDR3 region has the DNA TGCGCCAGCAGCCGGTCGACAGGGGGGAATTCACCCCTACACTTT. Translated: CASSRSTGGNSPLHF.

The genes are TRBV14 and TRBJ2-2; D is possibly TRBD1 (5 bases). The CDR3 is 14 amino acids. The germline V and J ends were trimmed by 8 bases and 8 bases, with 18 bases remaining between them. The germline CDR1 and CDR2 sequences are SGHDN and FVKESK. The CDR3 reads CASSRTTPTGELFF. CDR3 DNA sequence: TGTGCCAGCTCCCGGACAACCCCAACAGGGGAGCTGTTTTTT.

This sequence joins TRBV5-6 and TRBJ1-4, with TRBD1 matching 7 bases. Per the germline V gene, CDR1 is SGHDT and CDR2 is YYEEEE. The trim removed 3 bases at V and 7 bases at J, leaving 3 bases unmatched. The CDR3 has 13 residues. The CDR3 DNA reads TGTGCCAGCAGCTCCCAGGGGGGTGAAAAACTGTTTTTT. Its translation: CASSSQGGEKLFF.

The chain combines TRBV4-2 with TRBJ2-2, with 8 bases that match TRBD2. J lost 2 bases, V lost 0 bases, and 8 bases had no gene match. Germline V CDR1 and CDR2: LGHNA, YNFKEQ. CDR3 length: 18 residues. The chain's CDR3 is CASSQESPGGANTGELFF. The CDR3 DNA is TGTGCCAGCAGCCAAGAGAGTCCCGGGGGGGCAAACACCGGGGAGCTGTTTTTT.

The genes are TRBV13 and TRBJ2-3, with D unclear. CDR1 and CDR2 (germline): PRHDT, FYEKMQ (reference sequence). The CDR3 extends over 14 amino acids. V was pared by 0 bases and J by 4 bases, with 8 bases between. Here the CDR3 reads CASSLGRSADTQYF. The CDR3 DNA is TGTGCCAGCAGCTTAGGTAGGAGCGCAGATACGCAGTATTTT. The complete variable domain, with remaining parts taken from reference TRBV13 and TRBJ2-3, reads AAGVIQSPRHLIKEKRETATLKCYPIPRHDTVYWYQQGPGQDPQFLISFYEKMQSDKGSIPDRFSAQQFSDYHSELNMSSLELGDSALYFCASSLGRSADTQYFGPGTRLTVL.

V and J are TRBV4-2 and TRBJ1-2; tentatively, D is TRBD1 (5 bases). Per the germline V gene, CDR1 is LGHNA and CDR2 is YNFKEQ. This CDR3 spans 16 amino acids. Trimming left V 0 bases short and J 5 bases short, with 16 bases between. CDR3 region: CASSQDNQGFWYGYTF. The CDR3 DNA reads TGTGCCAGCAGCCAAGATAACCAGGGTTTTTGGTATGGCTACACCTTC.

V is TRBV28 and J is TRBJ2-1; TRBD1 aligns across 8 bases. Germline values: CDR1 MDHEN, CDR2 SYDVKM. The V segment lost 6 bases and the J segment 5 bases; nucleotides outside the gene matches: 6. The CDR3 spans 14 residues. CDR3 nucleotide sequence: TGTGCCAGCAGGGGGGACAGGTTTGACAATGAGCAGTTCTTC. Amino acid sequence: CASRGDRFDNEQFF.

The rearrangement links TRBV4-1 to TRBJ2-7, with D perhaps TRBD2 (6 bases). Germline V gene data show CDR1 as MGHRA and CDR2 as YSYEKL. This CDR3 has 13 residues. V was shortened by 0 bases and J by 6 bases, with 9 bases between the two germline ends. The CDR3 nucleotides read TGCGCCAGCAGCCAAGACCCCGGGGGCGAGCAGTACTTC. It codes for CASSQDPGGEQYF.

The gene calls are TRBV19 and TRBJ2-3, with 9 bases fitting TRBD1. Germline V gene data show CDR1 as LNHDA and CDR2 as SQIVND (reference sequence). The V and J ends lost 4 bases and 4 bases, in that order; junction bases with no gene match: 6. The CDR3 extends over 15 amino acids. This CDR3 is CASSTYRGRADTQYF. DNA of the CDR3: TGTGCCAGTAGTACCTACAGGGGGCGGGCAGATACGCAGTATTTT.